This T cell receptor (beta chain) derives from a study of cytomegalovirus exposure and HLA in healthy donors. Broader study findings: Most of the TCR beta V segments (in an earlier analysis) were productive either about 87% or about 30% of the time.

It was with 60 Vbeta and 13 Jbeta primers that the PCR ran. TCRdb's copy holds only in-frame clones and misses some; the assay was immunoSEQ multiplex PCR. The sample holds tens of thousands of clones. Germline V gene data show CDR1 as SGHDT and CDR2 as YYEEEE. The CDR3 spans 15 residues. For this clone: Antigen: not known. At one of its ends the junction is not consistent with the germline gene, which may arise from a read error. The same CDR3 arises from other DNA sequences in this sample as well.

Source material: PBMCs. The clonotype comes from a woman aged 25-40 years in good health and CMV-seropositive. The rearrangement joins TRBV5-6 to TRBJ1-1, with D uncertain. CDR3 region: CASSLFPQMNTEAFF. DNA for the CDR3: TGCGCCAGCAGCTTGTTCCCCCAAATGAACACTGAAGCTTTCTTT.